The 14 T cell receptor beta chains below were found in one sample sequenced in a study of T cell responses to AZD1222 COVID-19 vaccine. The assay was immunoSEQ multiplex PCR, and TCRdb's table has in-frame clones only and misses some. The sample has over 150,000 clones; roughly 85% are singletons. The material was peripheral blood, obtained 28 days after the second AZD1222 dose. These receptors came from an adult who received the AZD1222 COVID-19 vaccine.

This sequence joins TRBV7-8 and TRBJ1-1, with a possible D match to TRBD1 (5 bases). Trimming pared 4 bases from V and 4 bases from J, leaving 13 bases between. The CDR3 sequence is 14 residues long. Germline CDR1 SGHVS, CDR2 FQNEAQ. The CDR3 sequence is CASSYSSGTTEAFF. The CDR3 DNA follows: TGTGCCAGCAGCTACTCGTCAGGGACCACTGAAGCTTTCTTT.

The chain couples TRBV7-2 to TRBJ1-2; perhaps TRBD1 as D (5 bases). Germline-derived CDR1 and CDR2 are SGHTA and FQGNSA. The CDR3 runs to 13 residues. V was trimmed by 6 bases and J by 4 bases, leaving 12 bases between them. DNA of the CDR3: TGTGCCAGCAGTCCAGGGTTTCGCTATGGCTACACCTTC. Translation gives CASSPGFRYGYTF.

The chain couples TRBV18 to TRBJ2-5, with 7 positions matching TRBD1. CDR3 size: 15 residues. V lost 1 base and J lost 2; bases outside the gene matches: 4. CDR1 and CDR2 from the germline V gene are KGHSH and LQKENI. CDR3 DNA: TGTGCCAGCTCACCACAGCACAGGGGACAAGAGACCCAGTACTTC. This translates into CASSPQHRGQETQYF.

The J gene is TRBJ1-5, the V gene TRBV5-1, with TRBD1 matching 9 bases. Germline V lookup: CDR1 SGHRS, CDR2 YFSETQ. The V gene end was trimmed by 4 bases and the J gene end by 9 bases; junction bases not matched to a gene: 8. The CDR3 is 14 amino acids. DNA of the CDR3: TGCGCCAGCAGCCAGGACAGGGGCGGGAGGCCCCAGCATTTT. Its protein product is CASSQDRGGRPQHF.

The genes are TRBV5-5 and TRBJ2-1; 12 bases map to TRBD1. The V gene end was trimmed by 1 base and the J gene end by 6 bases; junction bases not matched to a gene: 8. The CDR3 spans 17 residues. CDR1 SGHKS and CDR2 YYEKEE come from the germline V gene (reference sequence). Here the CDR3 DNA reads TGTGCCAGCAGCTTGCCGATCCGGGACAGGGGGCCCAATGAGCAGTTCTTC. This translates into CASSLPIRDRGPNEQFF.

The V gene is TRBV3-1 (or the pseudogene TRBV3-2), the J gene TRBJ2-5; 8 nucleotides match TRBD2. V lost 1 base and J lost 1; bases outside the gene matches: 5. CDR3 length: 16 residues. Germline CDR1 reads LGHDT; CDR2 reads YNNKEL (reference sequence). CDR3 protein: CASSQGRRGVQETQYF. For the CDR3, the DNA is TGTGCCAGCAGCCAAGGGCGGCGGGGGGTCCAAGAGACCCAGTACTTC.

The V call is TRBV3-1 (or the pseudogene TRBV3-2), the J call TRBJ2-5; possibly TRBD1 for D (5 bases). This CDR3 region has 14 residues. The germline V gene encodes CDR1 LGHDT and CDR2 YNNKEL (reference sequence). The V and J ends lost 3 bases and 4 bases respectively, with 12 bases between them. The CDR3 region is CASSQGPSGETQYF. For the CDR3, the DNA is TGTGCCAGCAGCCAGGGGCCCTCAGGAGAGACCCAGTACTTC.

The table lists this clone with a count of one. The chain couples TRBV2 to TRBJ1-5, with 11 bases aligning to TRBD1. The J segment lost 2 bases and the V segment lost 4 bases, leaving 13 bases of the junction unmatched. CDR1 and CDR2 from the germline V gene are SNHLY and FYNNEI. CDR3 length: 19 amino acids. The CDR3 here is CASSGLIGQGATGNQPQHF. The CDR3 DNA reads as TGTGCCAGCAGTGGGTTAATTGGACAGGGGGCGACGGGCAATCAGCCCCAGCATTTT.

The V and J genes are TRBV25-1 and TRBJ1-4; 7 positions match TRBD1. Germline loops: CDR1 MGHDK, CDR2 SYGVNS. V lost 2 bases and J lost 5; bases outside the gene matches: 11. The CDR3 totals 17 residues. The CDR3 region has the DNA TGTGCCAGCAGTGAAGAGTTCGGGACAGCAGGAAATGAAAAACTGTTTTTT. Its protein is CASSEEFGTAGNEKLFF.

This sequence joins TRBV27 and TRBJ2-7; D gene unclear. Germline CDR1 reads MNHEY; CDR2 reads SMNVEV (reference sequence). V lost 0 bases to trimming and J lost 5 bases, with 11 bases between them. This CDR3 is built from 14 residues. CDR3 loop: CASSLSGFNHEQYF. In DNA, the CDR3 is TGTGCCAGCAGTTTATCAGGTTTCAACCACGAGCAGTACTTC.

This clone was seen a single time. This rearrangement joins TRBV18 to TRBJ2-3; D unclear. Germline V gives CDR1 KGHSH, CDR2 LQKENI. Deletions cut 8 bases from V and 0 bases from J, with 3 bases between. The length of the CDR3 is 11 residues. CDR3 nucleotide sequence: TGTGCCAGCACGAGCACAGATACGCAGTATTTT. Translating it yields CASTSTDTQYF.

The rearrangement uses TRBV4-2 and TRBJ2-4, with 8 bases lining up with TRBD1. CDR3 length: 15 amino acids. Germline CDR1 LGHNA, CDR2 YNFKEQ. J was trimmed by 8 bases and V by 1 base; bases with no gene match: 7. The DNA of the CDR3 is TGTGCCAGCAGCCAAGCAGGGGGCGCCGGTCACATTCAGTACTTC. The encoded protein is CASSQAGGAGHIQYF.

The chain uses TRBV29-1 and TRBJ2-1; 7 bases are shared with TRBD1. This CDR3 is built from 16 residues. V lost 4 bases to trimming and J lost 6 bases; unmatched junction nucleotides: 15. Per the germline V gene, CDR1 is SQVTM and CDR2 is ANQGSEA. CDR3 loop: CSVGAPDRVLINEQFF. Here the CDR3 DNA reads TGCAGCGTTGGTGCACCCGACAGGGTCCTAATCAATGAGCAGTTCTTC.

The chain recombines TRBV3-1 (or the pseudogene TRBV3-2) with TRBJ2-7, with TRBD1 matching 7 bases. The CDR3 runs 13 residues. J lost 0 bases, V lost 4 bases, and 0 bases had no gene match. CDR1 and CDR2 (germline): LGHDT, YNNKEL (reference sequence). CDR3 sequence: CASSRDSSYEQYF. The CDR3 nucleotides are TGTGCCAGCAGCCGGGACAGCTCCTACGAGCAGTACTTC.